What follows are 31 T cell receptor beta chains derived from one specimen sequenced in a study of beta chain features in type 1 diabetes. Sequenced material consisted of expressed TCRB transcripts (all of the isolated RNA was reverse transcribed). The method was immunoSEQ multiplex PCR; TCRdb's version includes in-frame clones alone and lacks a portion of them. The data hold some 410,000 clones, with roughly 11% observed a single time. Sample: naive CD4+ T cells from blood. These receptors were collected from a woman between 18 and 29 years old in good health.

This clone came up a few times. The chain recombines TRBV28 with TRBJ1-6; D unresolved. Between the trimmed V and J ends, which lost 3 bases and 17 bases, there was a span of 5 bases. Germline CDR1 and CDR2: MDHEN and SYDVKM. The CDR3 sequence is 9 residues long. The CDR3 DNA follows: TGTGCCAGCAGTTTCCCCTTCCACTTT. It specifies CASSFPFHF.

This sequence joins TRBV5-4 and TRBJ2-1; 11 positions match TRBD1. V lost 4 bases, J lost 11 bases, and 8 bases stayed unmatched. This CDR3 comprises 14 residues. Germline lookup yields CDR1 SGHNT and CDR2 YYREEE (reference sequence). The CDR3 spells CASSATGTGGKQFF. DNA of the CDR3: TGTGCCAGCAGCGCAACCGGGACAGGGGGAAAGCAGTTCTTC.

V gene TRBV7-6 combines with J gene TRBJ2-5, with D perhaps matching TRBD2 (6 bases). CDR1 SGHVS and CDR2 FNYEAQ come from the germline V gene. The CDR3 is 14 amino acids. V lost 4 bases and J lost 2, with 11 bases in between. The CDR3 DNA is TGTGCCAGCAGCTATTGGGAGGCACAAGAGACCCAGTACTTC. Its translation is CASSYWEAQETQYF.

In its sample, this clone was seen many times. This rearrangement joins TRBV30 to TRBJ1-3; D perhaps matches TRBD1 (5 bases). The germline CDR1 and CDR2 sequences are GTSNPN and SVGIG (reference sequence). CDR3 length: 12 residues. The ends were cut back, 4 bases at V and 8 bases at J, with 12 bases in the middle. The CDR3 spells CAWTRREDTIYF. The CDR3 nucleotides read TGTGCCTGGACACGCAGGGAGGACACCATATATTTT.

This clone occurred a few times. The rearrangement links TRBV10-3 to TRBJ2-3; TRBD1 is a possible D gene (5 bases). CDR1 is ENHRY, CDR2 SYGVKD, per germline. The CDR3 is made up of 15 amino acids. V was trimmed by 0 bases and J by 2 bases, leaving 9 bases between them. The DNA of the CDR3 is TGTGCCATCAGTGAGTCCGCAGGGTTCACAGATACGCAGTATTTT. Its translation is CAISESAGFTDTQYF.

Only a few counts were recorded for this clone. The chain is built from TRBV11-1 and TRBJ2-3; D remains unclear. Trimming stripped 5 bases from V and 6 bases from J, with 9 bases between. The germline gives CDR1 SGHAT, CDR2 FQDESV (reference sequence). This CDR3 is built from 12 residues. The CDR3 bases are TGTGCCAGCAGCCCGATTAGGGATACGCAGTATTTT. Translation: CASSPIRDTQYF.

V usage is TRBV13 and J usage is TRBJ2-7; 7 bases align to TRBD2. The ends lost 5 bases at V and 1 base at J; junction bases unmatched: 5. The CDR3 sequence is 14 residues long. CDR1 and CDR2 from the germline V gene are PRHDT and FYEKMQ (reference sequence). CDR3 protein: CASSRRAGSYEQYV. CDR3 sequence (DNA): TGTGCCAGCAGCAGGAGAGCGGGGTCCTACGAGCAGTACGTC.

This chain connects TRBV10-3 to TRBJ2-3; a possible D gene is TRBD1 (5 bases). Between the trimmed V and J ends, which lost 6 bases and 3 bases, there was a span of 13 bases. CDR3 length: 14 amino acids. Germline V gene data show CDR1 as ENHRY and CDR2 as SYGVKD. The CDR3 nucleotides are TGTGCCATCAGAATAGGGGTATCGACAGATACGCAGTATTTT. Translation: CAIRIGVSTDTQYF.

CDR3: CASSSWTVNTEAFF. The CDR3 DNA reads as TGTGCCAGCAGCAGTTGGACGGTGAACACTGAAGCTTTCTTT. This rearrangement joins TRBV5-4 to TRBJ1-1; no reliable D call. V dropped 4 bases and J dropped 0 bases, with 10 bases sitting between them. The CDR3 runs 14 residues. CDR1 and CDR2 (germline): SGHNT, YYREEE (reference sequence).

The rearrangement uses TRBV14 and TRBJ1-6, with D possibly TRBD1 on 5 matching bases. Trimming left V 5 bases short and J 6 bases short, with 11 bases between. Germline V gene data show CDR1 as SGHDN and CDR2 as FVKESK. CDR3 length equals 14 residues. DNA for the CDR3: TGTGCCAGCAGCTTCGGGACGGCTAATTCACCCCTCCACTTT. This gives the protein CASSFGTANSPLHF. Combining the CDR3 with reference TRBV14 and TRBJ1-6 gives the whole variable domain EAGVTQFPSHSVIEKGQTVTLRCDPISGHDNLYWYRRVMGKEIKFLLHFVKESKQDESGMPNNRFLAERTGGTYSTLKVQPAELEDSGVYFCASSFGTANSPLHFGNGTRLTVT.

This rearrangement joins TRBV2 to TRBJ2-3, with 8 bases fitting TRBD2. The CDR3 consists of 15 residues. Germline CDR1 SNHLY, CDR2 FYNNEI. V was clipped by 4 bases and J by 5 bases; unmatched bases: 8. CDR3 DNA sequence: TGTGCCAGCAGTGTCGGGAGGGCCGGGGAAGATACGCAGTATTTT. This translates into CASSVGRAGEDTQYF.

This clone was observed a few times. The V call is TRBV7-3, the J call TRBJ2-5, with a possible D match to TRBD2 (5 bases). Trimming shortened V by 3 bases and J by 5 bases, and 10 bases separated the two germline ends. The CDR3 is 13 amino acids. Germline V gene data show CDR1 as SGHTA and CDR2 as FQGTGA. The DNA of the CDR3 is TGTGCCAGCAGCTTCGGACGCGGGGAGACCCAGTACTTC. It specifies CASSFGRGETQYF.

This clone was seen only a few times. This rearrangement joins TRBV28 to TRBJ2-5; 11 nucleotides match TRBD2. V shed 1 base and J 4 bases; nucleotides not matched to a gene: 8. The CDR3 contains 17 residues. The germline CDR1 and CDR2 sequences are MDHEN and SYDVKM. The CDR3 nucleotides are TGTGCCAGCAGTTTATTCTCCACTAGCGGGGGCGGAGAGACCCAGTACTTC. Its protein is CASSLFSTSGGGETQYF.

The table lists this clone with a few counts. This chain uses TRBV25-1 with TRBJ1-2; D gene ambiguous. V was pared by 3 bases and J by 4 bases, with 15 bases between. Germline CDR1 and CDR2: MGHDK and SYGVNS. The CDR3 runs to 15 residues. CDR3 protein: CASSESTTRTYGYTF. CDR3 in DNA: TGTGCCAGCAGTGAGTCGACCACGAGGACCTATGGCTACACCTTC.

This chain connects TRBV5-4 to TRBJ2-7; the match to TRBD1 covers 8 bases. Germline trimming cut 2 bases from V and 6 bases from J; bases unmatched to any gene: 10. The CDR3 runs 15 residues. Germline assignment: CDR1 SGHNT and CDR2 YYREEE (reference sequence). The CDR3, as DNA: TGTGCCAGCAGCTTAGGTGTGGACAGGGAGGTCGAGCAGTACTTC. It specifies CASSLGVDREVEQYF.

This clone has a handful of counts. J is TRBJ1-2 and V is TRBV4-3; the D gene is possibly TRBD1 (5 bases). The germline gives CDR1 LGHNA, CDR2 YSLEER. V lost 3 bases, J lost 12 bases, and 20 bases lay in between. The CDR3 sequence is 14 residues long. The CDR3 bases are TGCGCCAGCAGCCAGGATGGACAAGCCCCAGGGAACACCTTC. Its protein is CASSQDGQAPGNTF.

In this sample, this clone turned up a few times. The V call is TRBV7-9, the J call TRBJ1-4; D possibly corresponds to TRBD1 (5 bases). V was clipped by 3 bases and J by 5 bases, with 10 bases between them. CDR3 length: 14 amino acids. Germline lookup yields CDR1 SEHNR and CDR2 FQNEAQ (reference sequence). The CDR3, as DNA: TGTGCCAGCAGCTTGCGGGGCCTAAATGAAAAACTGTTTTTT. Encoded protein: CASSLRGLNEKLFF.

The genes are TRBV7-6 and TRBJ2-2; 7 bases match TRBD1. Germline V gene sequence: CDR1 SGHVS, CDR2 FNYEAQ. This CDR3 comprises 15 residues. V dropped 1 base and J dropped 3; count of bases not matched to a gene: 2. CDR3: CASSLGQGHTGELFF. The CDR3 DNA reads TGTGCCAGCAGCTTAGGACAGGGTCACACCGGGGAGCTGTTTTTT. The variable domain in full, with the rest retrieved from reference TRBV7-6 and TRBJ2-2, is GAGVSQSPRYKVTKRGQDVALRCDPISGHVSLYWYRQALGQGPEFLTYFNYEAQQDKSGLPNDRFSAERPEGSISTLTIQRTEQRDSAMYRCASSLGQGHTGELFFGEGSRLTVL.

This clone was recorded a few times. This chain connects TRBV5-8 to TRBJ2-3; tentatively, D is TRBD1 (5 bases). Trimming cost V 4 bases and J 5 bases, with 8 bases left between them. The CDR3 totals 12 residues. In germline, CDR1 is SGHTS, CDR2 YDEGEE. CDR3 DNA: TGTGCCAGCAGCCTAGGGGAAGATACGCAGTATTTT. It codes for CASSLGEDTQYF.

A few counts support this clone. V usage is TRBV4-1 and J usage is TRBJ2-3; 12 positions match TRBD2. CDR1 is MGHRA, CDR2 YSYEKL, per germline. The CDR3 sequence is 18 residues long. The V gene end was trimmed by 1 base and the J gene end by 7 bases; junction bases not matched to a gene: 12. The CDR3 region has the DNA TGCGCCAGCAGCCAAGCCCCTAAGACTAGCGGGGGAGTGCATACGCAGTATTTT. Its protein is CASSQAPKTSGGVHTQYF.

This clone came up a few times. This rearrangement joins TRBV10-3 to TRBJ2-1; D not resolved. In germline, CDR1 is ENHRY, CDR2 SYGVKD. CDR3 length: 13 residues. Trimming cost V 4 bases and J 8 bases, with 12 bases left between them. This CDR3 reads CAISGRVEDEQFF. CDR3 nucleotide sequence: TGTGCCATCAGTGGTCGGGTCGAAGATGAGCAGTTCTTC.

The sample holds a few counts of this clone. The chain is built from TRBV14 and TRBJ2-3; 7 nucleotides match TRBD2. Germline CDR1 SGHDN, CDR2 FVKESK. This CDR3 has 17 amino acids. V lost 4 bases and J lost 1; bases outside the gene matches: 11. The CDR3 reads CASSPPVDLAGTDTQYF. For the CDR3, the DNA is TGTGCCAGCAGCCCCCCGGTGGACCTAGCGGGCACAGATACGCAGTATTTT. Based on the CDR3 plus reference TRBV14 and TRBJ2-3, the full variable domain is EAGVTQFPSHSVIEKGQTVTLRCDPISGHDNLYWYRRVMGKEIKFLLHFVKESKQDESGMPNNRFLAERTGGTYSTLKVQPAELEDSGVYFCASSPPVDLAGTDTQYFGPGTRLTVL.

A few counts support this clone. This chain links TRBV2 with TRBJ2-2; 8 bases line up with TRBD1. The CDR3 sequence is 15 residues long. The germline CDR1 and CDR2 sequences are SNHLY and FYNNEI. Unmatched junction bases numbered 7, after V lost 6 bases and J lost 4 bases. The DNA for the CDR3 is TGTGCCAGCAGGGGGACAGGCGGACTCACCGGGGAGCTGTTTTTT. This codes for CASRGTGGLTGELFF.

This chain links TRBV6-5 with TRBJ1-1; weak D call: TRBD1 (5 bases). Trimming left V 2 bases short and J 0 bases short, with 7 bases between. Germline assignment: CDR1 MNHEY and CDR2 SVGAGI. This CDR3 spans 14 amino acids. The CDR3 DNA reads TGTGCCAGCAGTTACGACAGTTTGAACACTGAAGCTTTCTTT. This encodes CASSYDSLNTEAFF.

This clone occurred a few times. This chain connects TRBV9 to TRBJ2-1; D is undetermined. Looked up from germline, CDR1 is SGDLS and CDR2 is YYNGEE. This CDR3 region has 16 residues. V was cut by 0 bases and J by 0 bases, with 10 bases left in between. The CDR3 region is CASSVDPTSSYNEQFF. As DNA, the CDR3 is TGTGCCAGCAGCGTAGACCCCACGAGCTCCTACAATGAGCAGTTCTTC.

This clone was observed a handful of times. The genes are TRBV7-2 and TRBJ1-4, with TRBD1 matching over 7 bases. Germline values: CDR1 SGHTA, CDR2 FQGNSA. The CDR3 has 17 amino acids. V dropped 5 bases and J dropped 0; count of bases not matched to a gene: 9. CDR3 protein: CASSPGGTETTNEKLFF. In DNA form, the CDR3 reads TGTGCCAGCAGCCCGGGAGGGACAGAGACAACTAATGAAAAACTGTTTTTT.

This clone was observed a handful of times. The chain carries TRBV14 and TRBJ2-3; 10 positions match TRBD1. This CDR3 is 17 amino acids long. CDR1 and CDR2 (germline): SGHDN, FVKESK. The V gene end was trimmed by 0 bases and the J gene end by 3 bases; junction bases not matched to a gene: 6. CDR3 residues: CASSQDRPDRGTDTQYF. CDR3 coding DNA: TGTGCCAGCAGCCAAGATCGTCCGGACAGGGGGACAGATACGCAGTATTTT.

V is TRBV4-1 and J is TRBJ2-7, with 14 bases fitting TRBD2. Losses at the gene ends were 3 bases for V and 3 bases for J; bases not matched to a gene: 7. The CDR3 has 17 amino acids. CDR1 and CDR2 (germline): MGHRA, YSYEKL. The CDR3 here is CASSHRLAGGKSYEQYF. In DNA form, the CDR3 reads TGCGCCAGCAGCCACCGACTAGCGGGAGGGAAGAGCTACGAGCAGTACTTC.

The table lists this clone with a few counts. J is TRBJ1-1 and V is TRBV7-2; D possibly corresponds to TRBD1 (6 bases). Germline V gene sequence: CDR1 SGHTA, CDR2 FQGNSA. Trimming shortened V by 3 bases and J by 4 bases, and 12 bases separated the two germline ends. CDR3 length: 14 amino acids. The CDR3 is CASSFRGPLTEAFF. The CDR3 coding sequence is TGTGCCAGCAGCTTCAGGGGACCCCTCACTGAAGCTTTCTTT. Together with reference TRBV7-2 and TRBJ1-1, the CDR3 gives the full variable domain: GAGVSQSPSNKVTEKGKDVELRCDPISGHTALYWYRQSLGQGLEFLIYFQGNSAPDKSGLPSDRFSAERTGGSVSTLTIQRTQQEDSAVYLCASSFRGPLTEAFFGQGTRLTVV.

This clone was picked up a small number of times. This chain connects TRBV5-1 to TRBJ2-5; 10 nucleotides match TRBD1. The V gene end was trimmed by 4 bases and the J gene end by 0 bases; junction bases not matched to a gene: 6. The CDR3 runs 16 residues. In germline, CDR1 is SGHRS, CDR2 YFSETQ. The CDR3 protein is CASSPRTGGYQETQYF. The CDR3, as DNA: TGCGCCAGCAGCCCCAGGACAGGGGGGTACCAAGAGACCCAGTACTTC.

There are a few counts of this clone. This chain links TRBV29-1 with TRBJ2-1; D is possibly TRBD2 (7 bases). The V end was cut by 7 bases, the J end by 6 bases, with 28 bases between. Germline V gene sequence: CDR1 SQVTM, CDR2 ANQGSEA. The CDR3 runs to 17 residues. CDR3 amino acids: CSASHGGRKASGNEQFF. The CDR3 DNA reads as TGCAGCGCGAGCCACGGGGGGCGAAAGGCGAGCGGCAATGAGCAGTTCTTC.